Below, one T cell receptor (beta chain) is given with its context. As yet, its antigen is unknown. Germline is not matched at one junction end, which may reflect a read error. The record originates from a study of shared clonotypes between healthy human individuals. Findings of the study overall: Sharing across four donors was seen in roughly 5.2% of naive CD4 clonotypes. Generally, naive subsets (rather than memory subsets) showed larger estimated richness.

The CD4+ fraction was divided into a CD45RA+ naive subset and a CD45RA-negative memory subset. Authors' data handling: Filtering differed since immunoSEQ provided only junctions, with no quality scores. Assay: immunoSEQ multiplex PCR; the TCRdb copy retains only in-frame clones and omits some. Clone size and the V and J calls come from that table; the DNA yielded D and trimming. This sample has millions of clones, with roughly 94% found just once. Germline CDR1 MNHNS, CDR2 SASEGT. The CDR3 has 12 amino acids. The sequenced material came from naive CD4+ T cells sorted from blood. Subset indicated: CD45RA+ positively selected. The rearrangement joins TRBV6-1 to TRBJ2-3; TRBD1 matches at 7 bases. The sequence was obtained from a man in his late teens or twenties in good health. CDR3 in DNA: TGTGCCAGCAGTGATTCTACGGGGACAGTCGATTTT. Translating it yields CASSDSTGTVDF.